Described below is a single TCR beta chain sequence and its context. The data belong to a study of T cell responses to AZD1222 COVID-19 vaccine. The table came from immunoSEQ multiplex PCR; TCRdb's copy has only in-frame clones and leaves some out. The sample lists about 140,000 clones; about 90% were seen once. Trimming pared 0 bases from V and 3 bases from J, leaving 9 bases between. Germline V gene data show CDR1 as SGHDN and CDR2 as FVKESK. The CDR3 has 14 amino acids. This rearrangement joins TRBV14 to TRBJ2-7; D remains unclear. The sequencing used peripheral blood, collected on day 0 of AZD1222 vaccination. The clonotype comes from an adult in good health. CDR3: CASSQDHRFYEQYF. The CDR3 DNA follows: TGTGCCAGCAGCCAAGATCACAGATTCTACGAGCAGTACTTC.